Each of the 3 T cell receptor beta chains below was sequenced from the same sample in a study of T-cell memory formation after mild COVID-19. In TCRdb, the 5' RACE reads were re-called with MiXCR into one record per CDR3 protein. The sample includes 470,000 or so distinct CDR3 sequences, roughly 18% of them seen just once. The material sequenced was PBMCs or a T cell subset sorted from them (not recorded which). These receptors came from a man in his late teens or twenties who had mild COVID-19 (a few samples of this study predate the infection). Cell type and time point are not known.

This chain links TRBV29-1 with TRBJ2-3; 8 nucleotides agree with TRBD2. The germline V gene encodes CDR1 SQVTM and CDR2 ANQGSEA. This CDR3 spans 14 amino acids. Trimming cost V 5 bases and J 0 bases; bases outside gene matches: 4. The CDR3 DNA reads as TGCAGCGTTACTGCGGGGGGCAGCACAGATACGCAGTATTTT. Its translation: CSVTAGGSTDTQYF.

In its sample, this clonotype was seen a few times. This chain links TRBV7-2 with TRBJ2-5; D gene unclear. The V end lost 2 bases, the J end lost 4 bases, and 11 bases lay between the germline ends. Germline CDR1 and CDR2: SGHTA and FQGNSA. This CDR3 comprises 14 residues. The CDR3 loop is CASSLSRVSETQYF. The CDR3 DNA reads TGTGCCAGCAGCTTATCCCGGGTCTCAGAGACCCAGTACTTC.

J is TRBJ2-1 and V is TRBV7-9, with TRBD1 as a possible D gene (5 bases). Germline V CDR1 and CDR2: SEHNR, FQNEAQ (reference sequence). V was cut by 6 bases and J by 7 bases, with 16 bases left in between. This CDR3 is built from 14 residues. In DNA, the CDR3 is TGTGCCAGCAGTCTCGACAGTACGAGAAATGAGCAGTTCTTC. Translated: CASSLDSTRNEQFF.